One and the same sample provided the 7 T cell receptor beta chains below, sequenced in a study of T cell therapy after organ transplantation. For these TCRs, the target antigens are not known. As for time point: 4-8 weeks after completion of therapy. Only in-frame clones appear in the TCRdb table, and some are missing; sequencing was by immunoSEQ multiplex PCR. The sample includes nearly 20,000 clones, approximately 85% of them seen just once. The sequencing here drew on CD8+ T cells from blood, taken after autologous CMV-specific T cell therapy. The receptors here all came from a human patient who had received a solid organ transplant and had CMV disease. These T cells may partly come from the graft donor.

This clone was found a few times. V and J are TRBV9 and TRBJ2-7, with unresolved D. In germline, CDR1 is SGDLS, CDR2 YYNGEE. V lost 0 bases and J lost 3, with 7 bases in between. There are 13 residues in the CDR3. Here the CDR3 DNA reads TGTGCCAGCAGCGTAGTCCCGGACTACGAGCAGTACTTC. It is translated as CASSVVPDYEQYF.

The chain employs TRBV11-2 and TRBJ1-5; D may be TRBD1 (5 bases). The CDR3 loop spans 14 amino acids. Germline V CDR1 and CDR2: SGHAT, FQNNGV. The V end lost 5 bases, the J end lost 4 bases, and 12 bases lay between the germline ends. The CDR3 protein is CASSKTDYNQPQHF. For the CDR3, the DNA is TGTGCCAGCAGCAAGACAGACTATAATCAGCCCCAGCATTTT. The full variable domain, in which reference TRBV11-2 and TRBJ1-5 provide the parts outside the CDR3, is EAGVAQSPRYKIIEKRQSVAFWCNPISGHATLYWYQQILGQGPKLLIQFQNNGVVDDSQLPKDRFSAERLKGVDSTLKIQPAKLEDSAVYLCASSKTDYNQPQHFGDGTRLSIL.

The CDR3, as DNA: TGTGCCAGCAGTTCCACAGAGGGGCGGTTGACCCAGTACTTC. This sequence encodes CASSSTEGRLTQYF. The chain links TRBV5-6 to TRBJ2-5; D may match TRBD1 or TRBD2 (5 bases each). The germline V and J ends were trimmed by 5 bases and 7 bases, with 18 bases remaining between them. The CDR3 totals 14 residues. Germline loops: CDR1 SGHDT, CDR2 YYEEEE.

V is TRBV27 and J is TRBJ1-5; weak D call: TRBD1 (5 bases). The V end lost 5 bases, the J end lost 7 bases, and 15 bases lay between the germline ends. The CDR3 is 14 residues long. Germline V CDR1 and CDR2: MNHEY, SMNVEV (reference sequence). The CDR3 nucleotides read TGTGCCAGCAGTGTAGGGGCTCAAGGGCAGCCCCAGCATTTT. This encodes CASSVGAQGQPQHF.

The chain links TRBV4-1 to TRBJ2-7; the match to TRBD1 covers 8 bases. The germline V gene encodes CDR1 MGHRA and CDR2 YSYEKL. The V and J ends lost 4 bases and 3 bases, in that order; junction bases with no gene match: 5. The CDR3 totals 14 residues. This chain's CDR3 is CASSPRTGNYEQYF. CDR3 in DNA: TGCGCCAGCAGCCCTAGGACAGGGAACTACGAGCAGTACTTC.

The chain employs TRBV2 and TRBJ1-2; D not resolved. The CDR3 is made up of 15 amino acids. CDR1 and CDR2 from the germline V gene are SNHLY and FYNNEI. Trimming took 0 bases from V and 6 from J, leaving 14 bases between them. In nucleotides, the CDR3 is TGTGCCAGCAGTGAAGCCCCCCCGAGGGCTCATGGCTACACCTTC. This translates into CASSEAPPRAHGYTF. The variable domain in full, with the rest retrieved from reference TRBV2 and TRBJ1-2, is EPEVTQTPSHQVTQMGQEVILRCVPISNHLYFYWYRQILGQKVEFLVSFYNNEISEKSEIFDDQFSVERPDGSNFTLKIRSTKLEDSAMYFCASSEAPPRAHGYTFGSGTRLTVV.

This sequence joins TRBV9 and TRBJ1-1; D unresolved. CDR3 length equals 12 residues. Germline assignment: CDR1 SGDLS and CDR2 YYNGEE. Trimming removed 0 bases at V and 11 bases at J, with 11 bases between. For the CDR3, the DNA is TGTGCCAGCAGCGTAGGGATAAACGAGGCTTTCTTT. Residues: CASSVGINEAFF.